These T cell receptor beta chains were read from a single sample in a study of vaccination and CD4 T cells after COVID-19. These receptors' targets are unknown. TCRdb independently ran MiXCR on the PCR reads; one entry per CDR3 protein. The sample includes some 13,000 distinct CDR3 sequences, around 30% of them seen just once. The material sequenced was CD4+ T cells from blood, cultured in vitro. These TCRs come from a human donor who had recovered from COVID-19. CDR3s include the opening cysteine and the closing phenylalanine or tryptophan. The order of the fields is clone size, J gene, D gene, V gene, CDR3 DNA, CDR3 protein. D genes are given only for firm matches. Clone size is shown for a subset of rows, as once, few, many or a class of expanded clone.

.	TRBJ1-4	.	TRBV27	TGTGCCAGCAGGAGGGCCGACGGGACTGAAAAACTGTTTTTT	CASRRADGTEKLFF
.	TRBJ1-6	TRBD1	TRBV4-2	TGTGCCAGCAGCCAAGGCGGGACAGGGCGATCACCCCTCCACTTT	CASSQGGTGRSPLHF
.	TRBJ2-7	.	TRBV20-1	TGCAGTGCTAGAGCATCCTTGGCCCTGTACGAGCAGTACTTC	CSARASLALYEQYF
.	TRBJ2-1	TRBD2	TRBV6-5	TGTGCCAGCAGTTACCTTAGCGGGAGAAGCAATGAGCAGTTCTTC	CASSYLSGRSNEQFF
few	TRBJ2-2	.	TRBV11-3	TGTGCCAGCAGCCCGCGGGGCAGAGACTACACCGGGGAGCTGTTTTTT	CASSPRGRDYTGELFF
few	TRBJ2-2	TRBD1	TRBV20-1	TGCAGTGCGATCGATTCAGGGGGCTCCGGGGAGCTGTTTTTT	CSAIDSGGSGELFF
.	TRBJ2-1	TRBD2	TRBV19	TGTGCCAGTAGTATTACACTAGCGGGGTACAATGAGCAGTTCTTC	CASSITLAGYNEQFF
.	TRBJ2-3	.	TRBV7-6	TGTGCCAGCAGCTTAGGTCCCTATGGGACTCCGCAGTATTTT	CASSLGPYGTPQYF
.	TRBJ2-3	.	TRBV18	TGTGCCAGCTCACCCACCTCTAGCACAGATACGCAGTATTTT	CASSPTSSTDTQYF
.	TRBJ1-6	.	TRBV6-1	TGTGCCAGCGCAATTAAGCCGAGACAGGCAGATTCACCCCTCCACTTT	CASAIKPRQADSPLHF
.	TRBJ1-3	TRBD1	TRBV6-1	TGTGCCAGCTCCCAAGGACAGGGAGGAAACACCATATATTTT	CASSQGQGGNTIYF
.	TRBJ1-5	.	TRBV30	TGTGCCTGGAGTGTATTGACAGGTAATCAGCCCCAGCATTTT	CAWSVLTGNQPQHF
.	TRBJ2-3	.	TRBV11-2	TGTGCCAGCAGCTTAGATCGGGGCGGACCCAGCACAGATACGCAGTATTTT	CASSLDRGGPSTDTQYF
.	TRBJ2-5	.	TRBV6-2/TRBV6-3	TGTGCCAGCACCCCTGGGAGGCTTGGCTGGGAGACCCAGTACTTC	CASTPGRLGWETQYF
.	TRBJ2-1	TRBD1	TRBV5-1	TGCGCCAGCAGCCGGGGACAGGGTATCTACAATGAGCAGTTCTTC	CASSRGQGIYNEQFF
.	TRBJ1-5	.	TRBV28	TGTGCCAGCAGAAACCCCGGGGAGGGCAATCAGCCCCAGCATTTT	CASRNPGEGNQPQHF
.	TRBJ1-5	.	TRBV18	TGTGCCAGCTCACCGATACAGGGAAGCAATCAGCCCCAGCATTTT	CASSPIQGSNQPQHF
few	TRBJ1-2	TRBD1	TRBV20-1	TGCAGTGCTAGGGGGACAGGGGGTAACTATGGCTACACCTTC	CSARGTGGNYGYTF
few	TRBJ2-5	TRBD1	TRBV11-1	TGTGCCAGCAGCCCCCCGGGACAGGGGGCGGGAGGATCTGTGGAGACCCAGTACTTC	CASSPPGQGAGGSVETQYF
.	TRBJ2-3	.	TRBV28	TGTGCCAGCAGTAGCACCGGGACTTACACAGATACGCAGTATTTT	CASSSTGTYTDTQYF
few	TRBJ2-7	.	TRBV15	TGTGCCACCAGCAGAGATCTGAGCGAGCAGTACTTC	CATSRDLSEQYF
few	TRBJ1-4	TRBD1	TRBV20-1	TGCAGTGCTAGAGCCCCCCCTGGGCAGGGGGAGGATGAAAAACTGTTTTTT	CSARAPPGQGEDEKLFF
few	TRBJ2-6	.	TRBV6-2/TRBV6-3	TGTGCCAGCAAGGACCAACTGGGGGGCTCTGGGGCCAACGTCCTGACTTTC	CASKDQLGGSGANVLTF
.	TRBJ1-2	.	TRBV15	TGTGCCACCAGCTCCCCCGGTCAGGGCCTATACGGCTACACCTTC	CATSSPGQGLYGYTF
few	TRBJ2-7	TRBD2	TRBV19	TGTGCCAGTAGATTCGGACTAGCGGGAGACTACGAGCAGTACTTC	CASRFGLAGDYEQYF
few	TRBJ2-2	.	TRBV7-9	TGTGCCAGCAGCTTAGGGAACACCGGGGAGCTGTTTTTT	CASSLGNTGELFF
.	TRBJ2-5	TRBD2	TRBV2	TGTGCCAGCAGGCAAAGACTAGCGGGAGCGGTAGAGACCCAGTACTTC	CASRQRLAGAVETQYF
.	TRBJ1-5	.	TRBV20-1	TGCAGTGCAAGCAGGGGTACTAGCAATCAGCCCCAGCATTTT	CSASRGTSNQPQHF
.	TRBJ2-7	TRBD1	TRBV12-3/TRBV12-4	TGTGCCAGCAGCCCCGGACAGGGCTACGAGCAGTACTTC	CASSPGQGYEQYF
few	TRBJ1-2	TRBD1	TRBV20-1	TGCAGTGCTAGTCCCCGACCGGGACAGCAAATCTATGGCTACACCTTC	CSASPRPGQQIYGYTF
.	TRBJ1-5	.	TRBV20-1	TGCAGTGCGGCGCCTTTCTCGAGAAACGGTCCCCAGCATTTT	CSAAPFSRNGPQHF
few	TRBJ1-2	.	TRBV28	TGTGCCACCTCCGATGGGGGCCCATTCTATGGCTACACCTTC	CATSDGGPFYGYTF
few	TRBJ2-6	.	TRBV20-1	TGCAGTGCTAGTAGAACGAACTCTGGGGCCAACGTCCTGACTTTC	CSASRTNSGANVLTF
.	TRBJ2-1	TRBD2	TRBV12-3/TRBV12-4	TGTGCCAGCAGTTTATCTAGCGGGAGTCACGGTTCGCTTTTCTTC	CASSLSSGSHGSLFF
few	TRBJ2-1	.	TRBV15	TGTGCCACCGCCCTAGGGGGGAGGGATGAGCAGTTCTTC	CATALGGRDEQFF
.	TRBJ2-7	.	TRBV28	TGTGCCAGCAGTTCGCGGGGTCGGCCCCCCTACGAGCAGTACTTC	CASSSRGRPPYEQYF
.	TRBJ1-1	.	TRBV5-1	TGCGCCAGCAGCCCAATGCAAACCACTGAAGCTTTCTTT	CASSPMQTTEAFF
.	TRBJ2-3	TRBD1	TRBV28	TGTGCCAGCAGGGTCCAGGGGGTCACAGATACGCAGTATTTT	CASRVQGVTDTQYF
few	TRBJ2-5	TRBD2	TRBV2	TGTGCCAGCAGGAAACTAGCGGGAGTTGGCGAGACCCAGTACTTC	CASRKLAGVGETQYF
.	TRBJ1-5	.	TRBV27	TGTGCCAGCAGTAGGGTTCGGCAGCCCCAGCATTTT	CASSRVRQPQHF
few	TRBJ1-2	TRBD1	TRBV28	TGTGCCAGCTCGGGACAGGGTCCTTATAACTATGGCTACACCTTC	CASSGQGPYNYGYTF
.	TRBJ1-1	.	TRBV7-9	TGTGCCAGCAGCTTATACGGGTCTAACACTGAAGCTTTCTTT	CASSLYGSNTEAFF
.	TRBJ2-1	TRBD2	TRBV25-1	TGTGCCAGCAGTGAATTGTCTAGCGGGGCCTATGAGCAGTTCTTC	CASSELSSGAYEQFF